This T cell receptor (beta chain) appears in the sequencing data of a study of T cells in Graves' hyperthyroidism and ophthalmopathy. Researchers defined stable Graves' hyperthyroidism as no ophthalmopathy progression within 18 months. The V and J ends lost 2 bases and 0 bases respectively, with 13 bases between them. Germline-derived CDR1 and CDR2 are MDHEN and SYDVKM. This CDR3 contains 17 residues. This clonotype was detected ten times or more. Its specificity is not known. TCR beta CDR3 regions were amplified from RNA transcripts. HTBI primers were employed in a first-round RT-PCR of the TCR CDR3. One entry per CDR3 protein, called by TCRdb with MiXCR from the multiplex PCR reads. The sample yields fewer than 600,000 distinct CDR3 sequences, approximately 15% seen once. Points from the study as a whole: Ophthalmopathy prediction by the model preceded onset by a median roughly 6.3 months.

The V gene is TRBV28, the J gene TRBJ2-2; D possibly uses TRBD1 or TRBD2 (5 bases each). Sequenced: blood. This TCR was sampled from a woman between 40 and 55 years old with Graves' hyperthyroidism. The CDR3 DNA is TGTGCCAGCAGTTTAATGTGGGGACGAACGAACACCGGGGAGCTGTTTTTT. Translation: CASSLMWGRTNTGELFF.